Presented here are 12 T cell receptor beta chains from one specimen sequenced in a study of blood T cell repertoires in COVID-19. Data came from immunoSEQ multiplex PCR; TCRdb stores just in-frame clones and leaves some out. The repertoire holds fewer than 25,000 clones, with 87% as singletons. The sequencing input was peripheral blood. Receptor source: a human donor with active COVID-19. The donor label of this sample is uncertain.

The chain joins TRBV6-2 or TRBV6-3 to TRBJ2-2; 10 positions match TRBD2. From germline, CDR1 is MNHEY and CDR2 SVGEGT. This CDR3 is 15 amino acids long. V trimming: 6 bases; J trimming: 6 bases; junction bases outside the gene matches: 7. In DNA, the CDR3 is TGTGCCAGCAGCTCCCTAGCGGGAGAGGCCGGGGAGCTGTTTTTT. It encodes CASSSLAGEAGELFF.

The CDR3 reads CASSPTGGYGYGYTF. The DNA of the CDR3 is TGCGCCAGCAGCCCAACAGGGGGTTACGGATATGGCTACACCTTC. The V call is TRBV4-1, the J call TRBJ1-2, with 8 bases lining up with TRBD1. Germline V gene lookup returns CDR1 MGHRA and CDR2 YSYEKL. V trimming: 4 bases; J trimming: 5 bases; junction bases outside the gene matches: 9. The CDR3 runs to 15 residues.

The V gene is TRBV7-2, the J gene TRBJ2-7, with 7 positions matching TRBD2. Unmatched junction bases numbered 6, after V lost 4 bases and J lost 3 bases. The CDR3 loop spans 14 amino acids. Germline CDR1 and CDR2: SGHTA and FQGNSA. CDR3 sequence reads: CASSSRRGSYEQYF. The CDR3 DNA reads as TGTGCCAGCAGCTCCCGTCGCGGGAGCTACGAGCAGTACTTC.

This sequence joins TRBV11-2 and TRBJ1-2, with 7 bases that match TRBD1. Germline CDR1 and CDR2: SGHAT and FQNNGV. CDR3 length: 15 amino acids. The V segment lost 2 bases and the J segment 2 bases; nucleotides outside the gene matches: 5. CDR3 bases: TGTGCCAGCAGCTTAAGACAGGGATGGAACTATGGCTACACCTTC. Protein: CASSLRQGWNYGYTF.

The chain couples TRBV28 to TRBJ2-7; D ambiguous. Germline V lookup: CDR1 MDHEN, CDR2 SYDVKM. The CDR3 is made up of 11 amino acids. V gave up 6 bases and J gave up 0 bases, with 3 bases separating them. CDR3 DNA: TGTGCCAGCAGCAGCTCCTACGAGCAGTACTTC. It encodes CASSSSYEQYF.

The CDR3 loop is CATSDPGTGNEQFF. The CDR3 DNA follows: TGTGCCACCAGTGACCCCGGGACAGGGAATGAGCAGTTCTTC. The chain combines TRBV24-1 with TRBJ2-1; 9 positions agree with TRBD1. The V gene's germline CDR1 is KGHDR and CDR2 SFDVKD. The CDR3 has 14 residues. After removal of 4 bases from V and 7 bases from J, the junction contained 4 bases not matched to a gene.

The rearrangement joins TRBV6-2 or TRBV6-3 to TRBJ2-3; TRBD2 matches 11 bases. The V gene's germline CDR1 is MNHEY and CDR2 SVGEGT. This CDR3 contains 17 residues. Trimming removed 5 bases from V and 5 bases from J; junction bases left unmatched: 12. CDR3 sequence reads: CASSKRLAGWYKDTQYF. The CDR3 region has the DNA TGTGCCAGCAGTAAACGACTAGCGGGATGGTATAAAGATACGCAGTATTTT.

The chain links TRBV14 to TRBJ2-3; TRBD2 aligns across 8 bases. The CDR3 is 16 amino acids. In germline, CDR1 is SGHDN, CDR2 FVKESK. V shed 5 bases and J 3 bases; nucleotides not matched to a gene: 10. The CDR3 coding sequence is TGTGCCAGCAGCATAGGACTAGCAGGTTTGACAGATACGCAGTATTTT. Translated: CASSIGLAGLTDTQYF.

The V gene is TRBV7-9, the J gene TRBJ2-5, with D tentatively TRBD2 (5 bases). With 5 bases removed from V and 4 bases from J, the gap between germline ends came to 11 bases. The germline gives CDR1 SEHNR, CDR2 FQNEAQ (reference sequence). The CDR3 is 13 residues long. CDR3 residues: CASSALVSETQYF. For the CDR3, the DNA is TGTGCCAGCAGCGCACTAGTGTCAGAGACCCAGTACTTC.

The chain's CDR3 is CASSQRTYGYTF. The DNA of the CDR3 is TGTGCCAGCAGTCAACGGACTTATGGCTACACCTTC. This rearrangement joins TRBV14 to TRBJ1-2; D unresolved. Between the trimmed V and J ends, which lost 6 bases and 5 bases, there was a span of 10 bases. CDR1 SGHDN and CDR2 FVKESK come from the germline V gene. This CDR3 region has 12 residues.

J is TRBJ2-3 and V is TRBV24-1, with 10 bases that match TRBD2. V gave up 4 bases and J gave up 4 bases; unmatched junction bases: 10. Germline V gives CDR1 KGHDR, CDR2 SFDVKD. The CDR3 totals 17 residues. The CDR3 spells CATSDLFLAGVPDTQYF. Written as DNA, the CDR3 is TGTGCCACCAGTGACCTATTTCTAGCGGGAGTGCCAGATACGCAGTATTTT.

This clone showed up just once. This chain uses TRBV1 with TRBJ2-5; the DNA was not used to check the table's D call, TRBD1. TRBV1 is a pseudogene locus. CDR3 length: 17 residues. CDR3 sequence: CTSSQDLGRGDKETQYF. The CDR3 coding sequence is TGCACCAGCAGCCAAGATCTGGGGCGCGGAGATAAAGAGACCCAGTACTTC.